Presented here are 8 T cell receptor beta chains from one specimen sequenced in a study of T cells in Graves' hyperthyroidism and ophthalmopathy. TCR beta CDR3 sequences were amplified from RNA transcripts. With the HTBI primer set, the TCR CDR3 went through a first round of RT-PCR. One entry per CDR3 protein, called by TCRdb with MiXCR from the multiplex PCR reads. The sample lists about 720,000 distinct CDR3 sequences, around 17% occurring once. The sample taken for sequencing was blood. The receptors here all came from a man younger than 30 with Graves' hyperthyroidism.

CDR3 residues: CSAGTRGLYEQYF. In nucleotides, the CDR3 is TGCAGTGCTGGTACCAGGGGGCTCTACGAGCAGTACTTC. The J gene is TRBJ2-7, the V gene TRBV20-1; 8 nucleotides line up with TRBD1. Germline-derived CDR1 and CDR2 are DFQATT and SNEGSKA (reference sequence). The CDR3 has 13 residues. With 5 bases clipped from V and 3 bases from J, the junction kept 6 bases outside the gene matches.

This clonotype appeared many times. The chain couples TRBV18 to TRBJ2-5, with TRBD2 as a possible D gene (6 bases). The V gene's germline CDR1 is KGHSH and CDR2 LQKENI. This CDR3 is 13 amino acids long. Trimming removed 4 bases at V and 5 bases at J, with 11 bases between. CDR3 in amino acids: CASSLGTEETQYF. Written as DNA, the CDR3 is TGTGCCAGCTCACTCGGGACTGAGGAGACCCAGTACTTC.

The rearrangement links TRBV6-7 to TRBJ2-1; no clear D. TRBV6-7 is noted as an ORF with a role that remains uncertain. The CDR3 has 16 residues. The CDR3 nucleotides read TGTCCTAAGGTCCGGATATTTACCAGCTCCTACAATGAGCAGTTCTTC. Its translation is CPKVRIFTSSYNEQFF.

The genes are TRBV5-8 and TRBJ2-5; 8 bases map to TRBD1. The CDR3 length is 16 residues. Germline CDR1 SGHTS, CDR2 YDEGEE. The junction had 12 bases not matched to a gene; V was cut back by 4 bases and J by 4 bases. The CDR3 coding sequence is TGTGCCAGCAGCCTGGCCGGGCAGGGGGCTCGAGAGACCCAGTACTTC. This gives the protein CASSLAGQGARETQYF.

This clonotype has just a few counts. With a much larger clone just one base away, this may be a read error. This chain joins TRBV7-2 and TRBJ2-7; no clear D. The CDR3 runs to 13 residues. Germline loops: CDR1 SGHTA, CDR2 FQGNSA. CDR3 sequence (DNA): TGTGCCGGCAGCCCTTCGGTGACCTACGAGCAGTACTTC. This encodes CAGSPSVTYEQYF. The full variable domain, in which reference TRBV7-2 and TRBJ2-7 provide the parts outside the CDR3, is GAGVSQSPSNKVTEKGKDVELRCDPISGHTALYWYRQSLGQGLEFLIYFQGNSAPDKSGLPSDRFSAERTGGSVSTLTIQRTQQEDSAVYLCAGSPSVTYEQYFGPGTRLTVT.

This clonotype was recorded a few times. The CDR3 bases are TGCAGCGTTGAAAATTGGGCGACTAGCGGTACCTACGAGCAGTACTTC. Its protein is CSVENWATSGTYEQYF. This chain uses TRBV29-1 with TRBJ2-7; 9 bases are a match to TRBD2. Germline loops: CDR1 SQVTM, CDR2 ANQGSEA. V shed 2 bases, J shed 2 bases, and the junction held 10 bases outside the gene matches. The CDR3 is 16 residues long.

This clonotype was found many times. The CDR3 is CASSYTSSYEQYF. The CDR3 nucleotides read TGTGCCAGCAGTTACACGAGCTCCTACGAGCAGTACTTC. The chain employs TRBV28 and TRBJ2-7; D gene ambiguous. Trimming took 4 bases from V and 0 from J, leaving 7 bases between them. The CDR3 spans 13 residues. Germline values: CDR1 MDHEN, CDR2 SYDVKM.

There are many counts of this clonotype. This chain uses TRBV2 with TRBJ2-3, with D possibly called TRBD1 or TRBD2 (5 bases each). V lost 6 bases and J lost 1, with 14 bases in between. The germline CDR1 and CDR2 sequences are SNHLY and FYNNEI. The length of the CDR3 is 15 residues. In DNA, the CDR3 is TGTGCCAGCAGACAGGAGGAGGTGCGCACAGATACGCAGTATTTT. The encoded protein is CASRQEEVRTDTQYF.